The 26 T cell receptor beta chains reported below all come from one sample, sequenced in a study of blood T cell repertoires in COVID-19. Using immunoSEQ multiplex PCR, the repertoire was profiled, and TCRdb retains in-frame clones only, with some absent. The data contain about 40,000 clones, approximately 92% of them seen just once; the ten biggest clones take up 5.5%. The material sequenced was peripheral blood. The receptors were sampled from a woman aged 80 or older with acute or convalescent COVID-19.

The chain uses TRBV7-9 and TRBJ1-1; a weak D match, TRBD1 (6 bases). This CDR3 spans 15 amino acids. Germline V gene lookup returns CDR1 SEHNR and CDR2 FQNEAQ (reference sequence). The V and J ends lost 5 bases and 1 base respectively, with 14 bases between them. The CDR3 bases are TGTGCCAGCAGCGGGAAGAACAGGGAGAACACTGAAGCTTTCTTT. Its translation: CASSGKNRENTEAFF.

The rearrangement joins TRBV10-3 to TRBJ1-4; possibly TRBD1 for D (6 bases). Germline CDR1 and CDR2: ENHRY and SYGVKD. Trimming cost V 6 bases and J 4 bases, with 12 bases left between them. This CDR3 is built from 14 residues. The CDR3 region has the DNA TGTGCCATCAGCCCCAGGGGTAATAATGAAAAACTGTTTTTT. The encoded protein is CAISPRGNNEKLFF.

The chain combines TRBV30 with TRBJ1-2; D unresolved. CDR1 is GTSNPN, CDR2 SVGIG, per germline (reference sequence). The CDR3 has 12 residues. V lost 5 bases, J lost 8 bases, and 15 bases lay in between. CDR3 sequence: CAWYLNRGGYTF. The CDR3, as DNA: TGTGCCTGGTATCTAAACCGAGGGGGCTACACCTTC.

The chain couples TRBV19 to TRBJ1-2; no reliable D call. Between the trimmed V and J ends, which lost 3 bases and 4 bases, there was a span of 9 bases. In germline, CDR1 is LNHDA, CDR2 SQIVND (reference sequence). CDR3 length: 13 amino acids. CDR3 nucleotides: TGTGCCAGTAGTATTACGACGGGCTATGGCTACACCTTC. This sequence encodes CASSITTGYGYTF.

The V gene is TRBV12-3 or TRBV12-4, the J gene TRBJ2-7, with a weak D call TRBD1 (5 bases). V lost 3 bases to trimming and J lost 3 bases, with 9 bases between them. CDR3 length equals 13 residues. The CDR3 sequence is CASSFGADYEQYF. The CDR3 DNA is TGTGCCAGCAGTTTTGGGGCGGACTACGAGCAGTACTTC.

The rearrangement uses TRBV19 and TRBJ2-2; TRBD2 matches at 12 bases. The V and J ends lost 7 bases and 5 bases, in that order; junction bases with no gene match: 14. Germline V gives CDR1 LNHDA, CDR2 SQIVND (reference sequence). The CDR3 runs to 18 residues. CDR3 residues: CASTKGLAGTERTGELFF. Here the CDR3 DNA reads TGTGCCAGTACGAAAGGACTAGCGGGGACCGAGAGGACCGGGGAGCTGTTTTTT.

This CDR3 is CASSFGTDNEQFF. CDR3 sequence (DNA): TGCGCCAGCAGCTTCGGGACAGACAATGAGCAGTTCTTC. V and J are TRBV5-1 and TRBJ2-1, with 7 bases fitting TRBD1. Trimming at V came to 2 bases and at J to 5 bases, leaving 1 base not matched to a gene. Germline V lookup: CDR1 SGHRS, CDR2 YFSETQ. The CDR3 covers 13 residues. Drawing the rest from reference TRBV5-1 and TRBJ2-1, the complete variable domain is KAGVTQTPRYLIKTRGQQVTLSCSPISGHRSVSWYQQTPGQGLQFLFEYFSETQRNKGNFPGRFSGRQFSNSRSEMNVSTLELGDSALYLCASSFGTDNEQFFGPGTRLTVL.

The chain is built from TRBV3-1 (or the pseudogene TRBV3-2) and TRBJ1-2; TRBD1 matches at 12 bases. Looked up from germline, CDR1 is LGHDT and CDR2 is YNNKEL (reference sequence). The CDR3 has 14 amino acids. The junction had 2 bases not matched to a gene; V was cut back by 1 base and J by 8 bases. CDR3 DNA: TGTGCCAGCAGCCAAGCGGGACAGGGGGCAGGCTACACCTTC. This translates into CASSQAGQGAGYTF.

On this clone itself: The junction and the germline gene differ at one end; a read error may be behind it. The CDR3 here is CASREQYLTSYEQYF. DNA of the CDR3: TGTGCCAGCCGTGAACAGTACCTCACCTCCTACGAGCAGTACTTC. The chain is built from TRBV6-1 and TRBJ2-7, with D uncertain. Germline V CDR1 and CDR2: MNHNS, SASEGT. This CDR3 has 15 amino acids.

The CDR3: CASSQTDSSNQPQHF. The DNA for the CDR3 is TGTGCCAGCAGCCAAACCGACAGTAGCAATCAGCCCCAGCATTTT. The chain uses TRBV3-1 (or the pseudogene TRBV3-2) and TRBJ1-5; TRBD1 might be the D (5 bases). In germline, CDR1 is LGHDT, CDR2 YNNKEL (reference sequence). V was pared by 2 bases and J by 0 bases, with 8 bases between. The CDR3 is 15 amino acids.

The V and J genes are TRBV21-1 and TRBJ1-5. TRBV21-1 is a pseudogene. The CDR3 loop spans 14 amino acids. In DNA, the CDR3 is TGTGCCAGCAGCAAAGAAGTTGCGGGGGCCGGCCAGCATTTT. Protein sequence: CASSKEVAGAGQHF.

Only one count was recorded for this clone. The J gene is TRBJ2-5, the V gene TRBV7-2; 11 bases are a match to TRBD2. The V gene end was trimmed by 4 bases and the J gene end by 2 bases; junction bases not matched to a gene: 3. This CDR3 is built from 15 residues. Germline CDR1 SGHTA, CDR2 FQGNSA. CDR3 in amino acids: CASSYRLAGQETQYF. CDR3 bases: TGTGCCAGCAGCTACAGACTAGCGGGGCAAGAGACCCAGTACTTC.

A single count supports this clone. V and J are TRBV6-2 or TRBV6-3 and TRBJ2-1, with a weak D call TRBD2 (6 bases). The CDR3 length is 14 residues. Trimming shortened V by 7 bases and J by 4 bases, and 14 bases separated the two germline ends. Germline V CDR1 and CDR2: MNHEY, SVGEGT. The CDR3 loop is CASTPGGNYNEQFF. In DNA, the CDR3 is TGTGCCAGCACCCCCGGGGGTAATTACAATGAGCAGTTCTTC.

The genes are TRBV4-1 and TRBJ1-5; 7 bases agree with TRBD1. Germline CDR1 is MGHRA and CDR2 is YSYEKL. The V and J ends lost 4 bases and 9 bases, in that order; junction bases with no gene match: 9. The CDR3 contains 14 residues. CDR3: CASSLTRGPWPQHF. The CDR3 DNA reads TGCGCCAGCAGCCTCACGAGGGGGCCCTGGCCCCAGCATTTT.

The chain is built from TRBV2 and TRBJ2-7, with 7 bases identical to TRBD2. The CDR3 is 15 amino acids. From germline, CDR1 is SNHLY and CDR2 FYNNEI. Trimming removed 6 bases from V and 4 bases from J; junction bases left unmatched: 12. Written as DNA, the CDR3 is TGTGCCAGCAGCCGGGGGTTGGGGGAGGGTTACGAGCAGTACTTC. This translates into CASSRGLGEGYEQYF.

The chain recombines TRBV4-2 with TRBJ1-2, with TRBD1 matching 8 bases. CDR1 is LGHNA and CDR2 is YNFKEQ in the germline V gene. There are 15 residues in the CDR3. V trimming: 2 bases; J trimming: 4 bases; junction bases outside the gene matches: 6. The CDR3 coding sequence is TGTGCCAGCAGCCAAACCGGACAGGGTTTCTATGGCTACACCTTC. It codes for CASSQTGQGFYGYTF.

The chain links TRBV11-1 to TRBJ2-2, with TRBD1 matching over 7 bases. Germline CDR1 reads SGHAT; CDR2 reads FQDESV (reference sequence). Germline trimming cut 5 bases from V and 5 bases from J; bases unmatched to any gene: 5. The length of the CDR3 is 14 residues. For the CDR3, the DNA is TGTGCCAGCAGCCGAGAGACAGGGACCGGGGAGCTGTTTTTT. Amino acid sequence: CASSRETGTGELFF.

The V gene is TRBV27, the J gene TRBJ1-5; 9 bases align to TRBD1. The CDR3 covers 14 residues. The V gene's germline CDR1 is MNHEY and CDR2 SMNVEV (reference sequence). V lost 6 bases to trimming and J lost 5 bases; unmatched junction nucleotides: 5. Here the CDR3 DNA reads TGTGCCAGCAGAAGACAGGGGGGTGATCAGCCCCAGCATTTT. Its protein product is CASRRQGGDQPQHF.

The chain combines TRBV7-9 with TRBJ2-5; the match to TRBD1 covers 7 bases. The length of the CDR3 is 19 residues. Trimming removed 5 bases from V and 2 bases from J; junction bases left unmatched: 20. Germline values: CDR1 SEHNR, CDR2 FQNEAQ (reference sequence). The DNA for the CDR3 is TGTGCCAGCAGCAACGAGCGACAGGGTGCACCGAGATCTCAAGAGACCCAGTACTTC. This gives the protein CASSNERQGAPRSQETQYF.

This clone was observed a single time. CDR3 residues: CASTRTGISYEQYF. CDR3 nucleotides: TGTGCCAGCACGCGGACAGGGATCTCCTACGAGCAGTACTTC. The rearrangement joins TRBV6-5 to TRBJ2-7; 8 bases match TRBD1. CDR1 is MNHEY, CDR2 SVGAGI, per germline. The J segment lost 0 bases and the V segment lost 7 bases, leaving 5 bases of the junction unmatched. The CDR3 totals 14 residues.

This chain uses TRBV3-1 (or the pseudogene TRBV3-2) with TRBJ2-5; D not certain. This CDR3 is 13 amino acids long. Germline CDR1 LGHDT, CDR2 YNNKEL (reference sequence). Trimming removed 4 bases from V and 0 bases from J, with 6 bases in between. CDR3 nucleotide sequence: TGTGCCAGCAGCCCTTATTACCAAGAGACCCAGTACTTC. It translates to CASSPYYQETQYF.

This chain connects TRBV11-3 to TRBJ1-1; D is unclear. V was trimmed by 0 bases and J by 5 bases, leaving 13 bases between them. From germline, CDR1 is SGHNT and CDR2 YENEEA. This CDR3 contains 15 residues. The CDR3 DNA reads as TGTGCCAGCAGCTTAGATCCAGGTCCTGGAACTGAAGCTTTCTTT. It specifies CASSLDPGPGTEAFF.

The CDR3 nucleotides are TGTGCCAGCAGTTCCGGCCGGAGCTCCTATAATTCACCCCTCCACTTT. Translated, it gives CASSSGRSSYNSPLHF. This chain connects TRBV6-5 to TRBJ1-6; D is ambiguous. CDR3 length: 16 residues. V was pared by 4 bases and J by 0 bases, with 10 bases between. CDR1 MNHEY and CDR2 SVGAGI come from the germline V gene.

CDR3: CASSLVYNEKLFF. The CDR3 DNA reads as TGTGCCAGCAGCTTAGTATATAATGAAAAACTGTTTTTT. The V call is TRBV7-2, the J call TRBJ1-4; D uncertain. CDR3 length equals 13 residues. The V gene lost 1 base and the J gene lost 4 bases, with 4 bases spanning the gap. Germline assignment: CDR1 SGHTA and CDR2 FQGNSA. The full variable domain, rest sourced from reference TRBV7-2 and TRBJ1-4, is GAGVSQSPSNKVTEKGKDVELRCDPISGHTALYWYRQSLGQGLEFLIYFQGNSAPDKSGLPSDRFSAERTGGSVSTLTIQRTQQEDSAVYLCASSLVYNEKLFFGSGTQLSVL.

V usage is TRBV27 and J usage is TRBJ2-7; a possible D gene is TRBD2 (5 bases). Germline CDR1 MNHEY, CDR2 SMNVEV (reference sequence). V lost 4 bases, J lost 6 bases, and 22 bases lay in between. The CDR3 has 16 amino acids. CDR3 region: CASSSLIRGDKGEQYF. The CDR3 DNA is TGTGCCAGCAGTTCCCTAATCCGGGGAGATAAGGGCGAGCAGTACTTC.

This clone came up a few times. The V gene is TRBV7-9, the J gene TRBJ2-7; 9 bases map to TRBD2. The J segment lost 2 bases and the V segment lost 2 bases, leaving 4 bases of the junction unmatched. This CDR3 comprises 15 residues. Germline values: CDR1 SEHNR, CDR2 FQNEAQ (reference sequence). As DNA, the CDR3 is TGTGCCAGCAGCTTAATTGGACTAGCGACCTACGAGCAGTACTTC. This gives the protein CASSLIGLATYEQYF.